The next 32 T cell receptor beta chains were all read from a single sample in a study of Ad26.COV2.S vaccination and SARS-CoV-2 variants. Produced via immunoSEQ multiplex PCR; TCRdb's table is partial and in-frame only. The table records 400,000 to 450,000 clones, approximately 92% of them present only once. The treatment: about 20 received Ad26.COV2.S at low or high dose, single or two shots; several received placebo; per-sample allocation not given. Collection of samples fell on day 63 after the first vaccine or placebo injection. Source: peripheral blood, taken in a trial of Ad26.COV2.S vaccine versus placebo. These receptors all stem from a person between 18 and 60 years old who received the Ad26.COV2.S COVID-19 vaccine or a placebo.

This clone was detected only once. The gene calls are TRBV19 and TRBJ2-7, with 8 bases aligning to TRBD1. The CDR3 covers 19 residues. Looked up from germline, CDR1 is LNHDA and CDR2 is SQIVND (reference sequence). Trimming took 5 bases from V and 2 from J; bases not matched to a gene: 20. The CDR3 nucleotides read TGTGCCAGTAGTCCCCGTCATCCCGTCAACAGGGGGGCCGCCTACGAGCAGTACTTC. Translation gives CASSPRHPVNRGAAYEQYF.

The chain links TRBV5-1 to TRBJ2-3, with TRBD1 matching 7 bases. This CDR3 comprises 16 residues. Germline lookup yields CDR1 SGHRS and CDR2 YFSETQ. Losses at the gene ends were 0 bases for V and 2 bases for J; bases not matched to a gene: 6. The CDR3 nucleotides are TGCGCCAGCAGCTTGGGAAGGGGGCAAAACACAGATACGCAGTATTTT. As protein: CASSLGRGQNTDTQYF.

The rearrangement links TRBV28 to TRBJ2-3, with a tentative D call TRBD1 (5 bases). The V end lost 3 bases, the J end lost 0 bases, and 10 bases lay between the germline ends. Germline lookup yields CDR1 MDHEN and CDR2 SYDVKM. The CDR3 is made up of 15 amino acids. In nucleotides, the CDR3 is TGTGCCAGCAGTTTGGGGCCATTTAGCACAGATACGCAGTATTTT. Its protein product is CASSLGPFSTDTQYF.

The chain carries TRBV3-1 (or the pseudogene TRBV3-2) and TRBJ2-7; D perhaps matches TRBD1 (5 bases). The CDR3 loop spans 12 amino acids. The V end was cut by 1 base, the J end by 7 bases, with 8 bases between. Germline V gene data show CDR1 as LGHDT and CDR2 as YNNKEL (reference sequence). CDR3 sequence: CASSQGGAEQYF. The CDR3 DNA follows: TGTGCCAGCAGCCAAGGTGGGGCAGAGCAGTACTTC.

This rearrangement joins TRBV11-3 to TRBJ1-1; TRBD1 might be the D (5 bases). CDR3 length: 13 amino acids. Germline loops: CDR1 SGHNT, CDR2 YENEEA. V shed 1 base and J shed 5 bases, with 8 bases lying between them. The CDR3 DNA reads as TGTGCCAGCAGCTTAGGGGGCCGGACTGAAGCTTTCTTT. Its protein is CASSLGGRTEAFF. The full variable domain, rest sourced from reference TRBV11-3 and TRBJ1-1, is EAGVVQSPRYKIIEKKQPVAFWCNPISGHNTLYWYLQNLGQGPELLIRYENEEAVDDSQLPKDRFSAERLKGVDSTLKIQPAELGDSAVYLCASSLGGRTEAFFGQGTRLTVV.

The genes are TRBV19 and TRBJ1-5, with TRBD1 matching over 8 bases. The CDR3 consists of 15 residues. Germline-derived CDR1 and CDR2 are LNHDA and SQIVND (reference sequence). Trimming removed 8 bases from V and 7 bases from J; junction bases left unmatched: 13. The CDR3 region is CASLDRGLIHQPQHF. The CDR3 region has the DNA TGTGCCAGTCTAGACAGGGGCCTAATTCACCAGCCCCAGCATTTT.

J is TRBJ2-2 and V is TRBV6-2 or TRBV6-3; D remains ambiguous. Per the germline V gene, CDR1 is MNHEY and CDR2 is SVGEGT. Deletions cut 6 bases from V and 3 bases from J, with 11 bases between. The CDR3 has 14 amino acids. The CDR3 region is CASSRSIYTGELFF. Written as DNA, the CDR3 is TGTGCCAGCAGCCGGAGTATCTACACCGGGGAGCTGTTTTTT.

The V and J genes are TRBV7-2 and TRBJ1-1; the match to TRBD1 covers 8 bases. Germline V gene lookup returns CDR1 SGHTA and CDR2 FQGNSA. The CDR3 extends over 14 amino acids. J was trimmed by 4 bases and V by 5 bases; bases with no gene match: 6. CDR3 DNA sequence: TGTGCCAGCAGCGTGAGGACAGGGTCCACTGAAGCTTTCTTT. Protein sequence: CASSVRTGSTEAFF.

The rearrangement joins TRBV5-4 to TRBJ2-7; TRBD1 might be the D (5 bases). V lost 0 bases to trimming and J lost 4 bases, with 11 bases between them. Germline assignment: CDR1 SGHNT and CDR2 YYREEE (reference sequence). The CDR3 spans 14 residues. The chain's CDR3 is CASSLEQDHYEQYF. CDR3 sequence (DNA): TGTGCCAGCAGCTTGGAACAGGACCATTACGAGCAGTACTTC.

The gene calls are TRBV2 and TRBJ1-2; 10 nucleotides align to TRBD1. The CDR3 consists of 14 residues. Germline CDR1 is SNHLY and CDR2 is FYNNEI. The V and J ends lost 5 bases and 7 bases, in that order; junction bases with no gene match: 7. Written as DNA, the CDR3 is TGTGCCAGCAGTCCAGAAGGACAGGGGGGTGGCTACACCTTC. It translates to CASSPEGQGGGYTF.

This chain links TRBV14 with TRBJ2-7; 8 nucleotides agree with TRBD1. The CDR3 is 15 amino acids. The germline V gene has CDR1 SGHDN and CDR2 FVKESK. The V segment lost 0 bases and the J segment 8 bases; nucleotides outside the gene matches: 9. The CDR3 coding sequence is TGTGCCAGCAGCCAAGAGACAGGGGTATCAAGCAAGCAGTACTTC. Protein product: CASSQETGVSSKQYF.

The chain links TRBV14 to TRBJ2-1; D is possibly TRBD1 (8 bases). The V end was cut by 0 bases, the J end by 5 bases, with 11 bases between. The length of the CDR3 is 15 residues. Germline CDR1 and CDR2: SGHDN and FVKESK. The CDR3 loop is CASSQETGGDNEQFF. As DNA, the CDR3 is TGTGCCAGCAGCCAAGAAACAGGGGGGGACAATGAGCAGTTCTTC.

This chain uses TRBV5-1 with TRBJ2-7; D is unresolved. This CDR3 contains 13 residues. Germline V gene sequence: CDR1 SGHRS, CDR2 YFSETQ. Trimming left V 2 bases short and J 0 bases short, with 6 bases between. CDR3 region: CASSFHTSYEQYF. The CDR3 bases are TGCGCCAGCAGCTTTCACACCTCCTACGAGCAGTACTTC.

The chain employs TRBV7-2 and TRBJ2-3, with D tentatively TRBD2 (5 bases). From germline, CDR1 is SGHTA and CDR2 FQGNSA. Trimming shortened V by 1 base and J by 7 bases, and 18 bases separated the two germline ends. The CDR3 is made up of 16 amino acids. The CDR3, as DNA: TGTGCCAGCAGCTTAGTATCCGGGGAAACACGAAATACGCAGTATTTT. It translates to CASSLVSGETRNTQYF.

CDR3 in amino acids: CASTLDARGYTF. The CDR3 DNA reads as TGTGCCAGCACCTTGGATGCTCGGGGCTACACCTTC. The rearrangement uses TRBV28 and TRBJ1-2, with no clear D. Per the germline V gene, CDR1 is MDHEN and CDR2 is SYDVKM. The CDR3 is made up of 12 amino acids. With 7 bases removed from V and 8 bases from J, the gap between germline ends came to 14 bases.

The CDR3 nucleotides are TGTGCCAGCAGCTTAGCCCCGGGACAGGGTAAAGAGACCCAGTACTTC. It codes for CASSLAPGQGKETQYF. This chain uses TRBV7-6 with TRBJ2-5, with 9 bases identical to TRBD1. Losses at the gene ends were 0 bases for V and 3 bases for J; bases not matched to a gene: 5. CDR1 is SGHVS and CDR2 is FNYEAQ in the germline V gene. The CDR3 runs to 16 residues. Looking up the rest from reference TRBV7-6 and TRBJ2-5 gives the full variable domain: GAGVSQSPRYKVTKRGQDVALRCDPISGHVSLYWYRQALGQGPEFLTYFNYEAQQDKSGLPNDRFSAERPEGSISTLTIQRTEQRDSAMYRCASSLAPGQGKETQYFGPGTRLLVL.

The V call is TRBV3-1 (or the pseudogene TRBV3-2), the J call TRBJ2-2; tentative D call: TRBD1 (6 bases). This CDR3 comprises 16 residues. Per germline, CDR1 LGHDT and CDR2 YNNKEL (reference sequence). The germline V and J ends were trimmed by 1 base and 5 bases, with 14 bases remaining between them. CDR3 protein: CASSQGTVGRTGELFF. The CDR3 bases are TGTGCCAGCAGCCAAGGGACAGTAGGCAGGACCGGGGAGCTGTTTTTT.

The gene calls are TRBV28 and TRBJ1-2; D ambiguous. Germline-derived CDR1 and CDR2 are MDHEN and SYDVKM. The V end lost 5 bases, the J end lost 4 bases, and 14 bases lay between the germline ends. The CDR3 totals 14 residues. CDR3 sequence: CASSLPLASYGYTF. The CDR3 nucleotides read TGTGCCAGCAGTCTCCCCCTTGCGAGCTATGGCTACACCTTC.

This chain uses TRBV7-2 with TRBJ2-7; TRBD1 agrees at 8 bases. This CDR3 comprises 13 residues. Germline CDR1 reads SGHTA; CDR2 reads FQGNSA. V dropped 5 bases and J dropped 6; count of bases not matched to a gene: 6. Here the CDR3 reads CASSVGQVPEQYF. DNA for the CDR3: TGTGCCAGCAGCGTGGGACAGGTTCCCGAGCAGTACTTC.

The chain has TRBV25-1 and TRBJ2-3; TRBD2 matches at 11 bases. V was clipped by 2 bases and J by 6 bases; unmatched bases: 1. Germline lookup yields CDR1 MGHDK and CDR2 SYGVNS. The CDR3 totals 14 residues. The CDR3: CASSEPSGGDTQYF. The DNA for the CDR3 is TGTGCCAGCAGTGAACCTAGCGGGGGGGATACGCAGTATTTT.

In its sample, this clone was seen once. Within the sample, other DNA sequences also encode this same CDR3. This rearrangement joins TRBV12-3 or TRBV12-4 to TRBJ2-7; D is ambiguous. The CDR3 length is 11 residues. Trimming took off 4 bases at V and 1 base at J, with 2 bases between the two ends. The CDR3 DNA follows: TGTGCCAGCAGTTCATCCTACGAGCAGTACTTC. Amino acid sequence: CASSSSYEQYF.

The chain uses TRBV2 and TRBJ1-2; tentatively, D is TRBD1 (5 bases). Germline CDR1 reads SNHLY; CDR2 reads FYNNEI. V was pared by 4 bases and J by 7 bases, with 10 bases between. The CDR3 runs 12 residues. This chain's CDR3 is CASSVGRGGYTF. Here the CDR3 DNA reads TGTGCCAGCAGTGTCGGTAGGGGTGGCTACACCTTC.

This chain joins TRBV7-9 and TRBJ2-1; D not certain. In germline, CDR1 is SEHNR, CDR2 FQNEAQ (reference sequence). The CDR3 length is 11 residues. V lost 6 bases, J lost 8 bases, and 8 bases lay in between. The CDR3 region is CASSSGYEQFF. The CDR3 DNA follows: TGTGCCAGCAGTTCTGGCTATGAGCAGTTCTTC.

The chain combines TRBV7-2 with TRBJ1-3; 7 positions agree with TRBD1. V trimming: 3 bases; J trimming: 0 bases; junction bases outside the gene matches: 11. This CDR3 is built from 18 residues. Germline CDR1 SGHTA, CDR2 FQGNSA. CDR3: CASSFAPGQIGSGNTIYF. The CDR3 bases are TGTGCCAGCAGCTTCGCACCGGGACAGATCGGCTCTGGAAACACCATATATTTT.

The V and J genes are TRBV5-4 and TRBJ1-2, with no clear D. The CDR3 has 13 residues. Trimming shortened V by 0 bases and J by 6 bases, and 9 bases separated the two germline ends. CDR1 and CDR2 from the germline V gene are SGHNT and YYREEE (reference sequence). CDR3 sequence (DNA): TGTGCCAGCAGCTTGGTGGCAGAGGATGGCTACACCTTC. Protein product: CASSLVAEDGYTF.

The chain combines TRBV20-1 with TRBJ2-3; 7 nucleotides agree with TRBD2. J was trimmed by 0 bases and V by 3 bases; bases with no gene match: 9. CDR1 and CDR2 (germline): DFQATT, SNEGSKA (reference sequence). The length of the CDR3 is 16 residues. The CDR3 reads CSASRLAVTSTDTQYF. DNA for the CDR3: TGCAGTGCTAGTCGTCTAGCGGTGACTAGCACAGATACGCAGTATTTT.

The J gene is TRBJ2-4, the V gene TRBV19, with 12 bases lining up with TRBD2. Germline CDR1 LNHDA, CDR2 SQIVND (reference sequence). After removal of 10 bases from V and 15 bases from J, the junction contained 16 bases not matched to a gene. CDR3 length equals 14 residues. The CDR3 sequence is CATQTSGGPVQWYF. In DNA form, the CDR3 reads TGTGCCACTCAGACTAGCGGGGGCCCCGTCCAGTGGTACTTC.

The chain has TRBV3-1 (or the pseudogene TRBV3-2) and TRBJ2-1, with TRBD2 matching over 8 bases. V was pared by 9 bases and J by 5 bases, with 9 bases of the junction left unmatched. Per the germline V gene, CDR1 is LGHDT and CDR2 is YNNKEL (reference sequence). The CDR3 length is 14 residues. The CDR3 protein is CASHRAGDNNEQFF. Written as DNA, the CDR3 is TGTGCCAGTCATCGAGCGGGAGACAACAATGAGCAGTTCTTC.

V and J are TRBV19 and TRBJ1-5; 8 bases fit TRBD1. Germline CDR1 LNHDA, CDR2 SQIVND (reference sequence). CDR3 length equals 16 residues. With V trimmed by 5 bases and J by 3 bases, 9 bases remained unmatched. This CDR3 reads CASSVSQGAVNQPQHF. The DNA of the CDR3 is TGTGCCAGTAGTGTCTCCCAGGGGGCAGTCAATCAGCCCCAGCATTTT.

The V and J genes are TRBV5-6 and TRBJ2-1; 8 bases agree with TRBD2. Germline V CDR1 and CDR2: SGHDT, YYEEEE. Trimming at V came to 4 bases and at J to 7 bases, leaving 13 bases not matched to a gene. CDR3 size: 16 residues. CDR3 sequence (DNA): TGTGCCAGCAGCCCCTTAAGGCGGGGGGCGGGTAATGAGCAGTTCTTC. Protein product: CASSPLRRGAGNEQFF. The full variable domain, completed using reference TRBV5-6 and TRBJ2-1, is DAGVTQSPTHLIKTRGQQVTLRCSPKSGHDTVSWYQQALGQGPQFIFQYYEEEERQRGNFPDRFSGHQFPNYSSELNVNALLLGDSALYLCASSPLRRGAGNEQFFGPGTRLTVL.

The chain recombines TRBV30 with TRBJ2-7; unclear D gene. Germline CDR1 GTSNPN, CDR2 SVGIG (reference sequence). CDR3 size: 16 residues. The V and J ends lost 0 bases and 2 bases respectively, with 17 bases between them. The CDR3 here is CAWSVLGPWQTYEQYF. DNA for the CDR3: TGTGCCTGGAGTGTACTCGGTCCATGGCAGACCTACGAGCAGTACTTC. The variable domain in full, completed from reference TRBV30 and TRBJ2-7, reads SQTIHQWPATLVQPVGSPLSLECTVEGTSNPNLYWYRQAAGRGLQLLFYSVGIGQISSEVPQNLSASRPQDRQFILSSKKLLLSDSGFYLCAWSVLGPWQTYEQYFGPGTRLTVT.

The J gene is TRBJ1-6, the V gene TRBV7-8; D uncertain. The CDR3 loop spans 14 amino acids. Trimming shortened V by 1 base and J by 7 bases, and 8 bases separated the two germline ends. Germline V gives CDR1 SGHVS, CDR2 FQNEAQ. Here the CDR3 DNA reads TGTGCCAGCAGCTTAGAGGCCAGAAATTCACCCCTCCACTTT. Its translation: CASSLEARNSPLHF.